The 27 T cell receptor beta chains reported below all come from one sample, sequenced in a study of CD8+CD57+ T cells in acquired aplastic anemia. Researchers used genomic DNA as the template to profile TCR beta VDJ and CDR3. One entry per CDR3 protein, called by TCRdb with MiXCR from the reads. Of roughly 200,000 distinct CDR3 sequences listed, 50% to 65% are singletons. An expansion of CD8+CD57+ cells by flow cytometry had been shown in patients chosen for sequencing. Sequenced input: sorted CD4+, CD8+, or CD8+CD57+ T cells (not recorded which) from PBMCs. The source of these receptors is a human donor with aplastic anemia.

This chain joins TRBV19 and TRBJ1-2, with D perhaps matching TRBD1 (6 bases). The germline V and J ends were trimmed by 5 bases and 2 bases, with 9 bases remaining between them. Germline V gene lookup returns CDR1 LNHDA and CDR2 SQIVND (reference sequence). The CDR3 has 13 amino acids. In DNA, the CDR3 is TGTGCCAGTAGTGTCGACAGGAACTATGGCTACACCTTC. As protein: CASSVDRNYGYTF.

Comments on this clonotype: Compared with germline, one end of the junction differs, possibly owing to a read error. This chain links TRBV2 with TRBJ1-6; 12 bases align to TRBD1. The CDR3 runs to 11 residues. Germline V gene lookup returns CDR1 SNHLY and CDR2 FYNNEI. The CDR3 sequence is CASSEGQGARF. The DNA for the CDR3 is TGTGCCAGCAGTGAGGGACAGGGGGCGCGCTTT.

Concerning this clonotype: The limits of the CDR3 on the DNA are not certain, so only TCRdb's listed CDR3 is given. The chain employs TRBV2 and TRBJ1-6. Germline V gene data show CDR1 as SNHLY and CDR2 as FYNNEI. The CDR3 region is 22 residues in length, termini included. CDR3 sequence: CASSVRDYEQYFGPGDNSPLHF.

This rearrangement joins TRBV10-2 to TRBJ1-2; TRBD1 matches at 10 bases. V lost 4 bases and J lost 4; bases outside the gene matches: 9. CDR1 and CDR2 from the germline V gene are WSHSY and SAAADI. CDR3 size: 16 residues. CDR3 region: CASSALRTGGRYGYTF. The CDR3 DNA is TGCGCCAGCAGTGCTCTAAGGACAGGGGGTCGCTATGGCTACACCTTC.

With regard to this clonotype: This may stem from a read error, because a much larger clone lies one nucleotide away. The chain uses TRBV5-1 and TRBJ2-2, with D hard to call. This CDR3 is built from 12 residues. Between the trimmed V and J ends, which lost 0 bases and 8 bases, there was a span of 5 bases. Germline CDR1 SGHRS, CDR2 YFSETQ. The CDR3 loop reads CASSLEQGELFF. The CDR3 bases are TGCGCCAGCAGCTTGGAACAGGGGGAGCTGTTTTTT.

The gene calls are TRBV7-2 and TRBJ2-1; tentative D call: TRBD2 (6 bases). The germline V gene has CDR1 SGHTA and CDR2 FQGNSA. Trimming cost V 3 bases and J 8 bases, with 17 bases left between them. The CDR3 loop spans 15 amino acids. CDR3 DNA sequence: TGTGCCAGCAGCTTCGTTTCGCAGGGAGGCGATGAGCAGTTCTTC. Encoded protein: CASSFVSQGGDEQFF.

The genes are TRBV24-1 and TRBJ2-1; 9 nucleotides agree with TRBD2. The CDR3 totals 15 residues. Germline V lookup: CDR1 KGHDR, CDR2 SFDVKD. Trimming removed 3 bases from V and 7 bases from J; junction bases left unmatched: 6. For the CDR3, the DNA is TGTGCCACCAGTGATCCCGGACTAGCGCGGAATGAGCAGTTCTTC. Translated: CATSDPGLARNEQFF.

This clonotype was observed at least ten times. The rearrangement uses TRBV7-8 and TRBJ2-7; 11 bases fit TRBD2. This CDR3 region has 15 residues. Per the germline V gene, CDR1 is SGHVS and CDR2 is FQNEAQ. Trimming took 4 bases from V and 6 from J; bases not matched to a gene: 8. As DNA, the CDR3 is TGTGCCAGCAGCTCATTAGCGGGGGGGCCCCTCGAGCAGTACTTC. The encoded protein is CASSSLAGGPLEQYF. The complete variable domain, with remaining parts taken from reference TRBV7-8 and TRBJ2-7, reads GAGVSQSPRYKVAKRGQDVALRCDPISGHVSLFWYQQALGQGPEFLTYFQNEAQLDKSGLPSDRFFAERPEGSVSTLKIQRTQQEDSAVYLCASSSLAGGPLEQYFGPGTRLTVT.

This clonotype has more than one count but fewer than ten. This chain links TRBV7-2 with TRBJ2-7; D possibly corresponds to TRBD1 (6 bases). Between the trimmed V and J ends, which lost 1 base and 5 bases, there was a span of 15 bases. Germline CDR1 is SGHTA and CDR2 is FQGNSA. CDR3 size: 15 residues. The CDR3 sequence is CASSLEAGDPHEQYF. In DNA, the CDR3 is TGTGCCAGCAGCTTAGAGGCAGGGGATCCCCACGAGCAGTACTTC.

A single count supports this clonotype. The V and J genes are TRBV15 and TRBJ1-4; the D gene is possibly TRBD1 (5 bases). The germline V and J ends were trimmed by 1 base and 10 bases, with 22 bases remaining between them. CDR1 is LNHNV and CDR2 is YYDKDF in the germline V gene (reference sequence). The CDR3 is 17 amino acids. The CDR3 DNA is TGTGCCACCAGCAGAGGCGCAGGGACCTCACGGGGTGGAAAACTGTTTTTT. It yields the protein CATSRGAGTSRGGKLFF.

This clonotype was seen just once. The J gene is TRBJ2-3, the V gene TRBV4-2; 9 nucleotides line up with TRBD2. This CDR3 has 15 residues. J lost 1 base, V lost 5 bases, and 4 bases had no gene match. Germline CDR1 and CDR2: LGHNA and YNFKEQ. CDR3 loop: CASSARLAGTDTQYF. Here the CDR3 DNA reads TGTGCCAGCAGCGCCCGACTAGCGGGCACAGATACGCAGTATTTT.

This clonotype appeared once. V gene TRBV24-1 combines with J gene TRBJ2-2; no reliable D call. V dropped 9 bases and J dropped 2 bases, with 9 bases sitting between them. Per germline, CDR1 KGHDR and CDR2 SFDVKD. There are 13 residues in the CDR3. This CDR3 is CATAVRNTGELFF. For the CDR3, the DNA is TGTGCCACCGCAGTGAGAAACACCGGGGAGCTGTTTTTT.

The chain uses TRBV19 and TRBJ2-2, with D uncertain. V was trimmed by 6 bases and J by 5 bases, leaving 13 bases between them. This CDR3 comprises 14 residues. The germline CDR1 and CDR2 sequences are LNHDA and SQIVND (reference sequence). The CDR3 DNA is TGTGCCAGTAGCAACTCGGGCGTTACCGGGGAGCTGTTTTTT. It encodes CASSNSGVTGELFF.

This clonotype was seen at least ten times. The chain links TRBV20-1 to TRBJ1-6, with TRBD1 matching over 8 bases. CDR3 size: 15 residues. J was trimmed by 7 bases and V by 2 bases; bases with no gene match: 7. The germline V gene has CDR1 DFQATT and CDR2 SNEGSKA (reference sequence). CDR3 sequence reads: CSARIIGTGNSPLHF. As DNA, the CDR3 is TGCAGTGCTAGAATTATCGGGACAGGCAATTCACCCCTCCACTTT.

The CDR3 coding sequence is TGTGCCAGCAGCCAAGATCCAGGGTTAAATGAAAAACTGTTTTTT. Amino acids: CASSQDPGLNEKLFF. The gene calls are TRBV4-2 and TRBJ1-4; possible D gene TRBD1, 5 bases. V was trimmed by 0 bases and J by 5 bases, leaving 10 bases between them. The CDR3 consists of 15 residues. Germline CDR1 is LGHNA and CDR2 is YNFKEQ.

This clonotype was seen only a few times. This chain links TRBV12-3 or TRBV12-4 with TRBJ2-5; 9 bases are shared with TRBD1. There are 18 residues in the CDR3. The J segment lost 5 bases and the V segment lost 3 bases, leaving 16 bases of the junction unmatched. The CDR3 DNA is TGTGCCAGCAGTTTTAGCGGTGCCCGGACAGGGGATCGGGAGACCCAGTACTTC. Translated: CASSFSGARTGDRETQYF.

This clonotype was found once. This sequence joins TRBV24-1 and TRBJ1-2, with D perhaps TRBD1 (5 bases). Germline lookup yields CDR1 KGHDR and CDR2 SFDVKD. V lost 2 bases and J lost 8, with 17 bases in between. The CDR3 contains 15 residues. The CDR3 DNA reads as TGTGCCACCAGTGATTCGACCCCTTCTAGGGGAGGCTACACCTTC. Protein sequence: CATSDSTPSRGGYTF.

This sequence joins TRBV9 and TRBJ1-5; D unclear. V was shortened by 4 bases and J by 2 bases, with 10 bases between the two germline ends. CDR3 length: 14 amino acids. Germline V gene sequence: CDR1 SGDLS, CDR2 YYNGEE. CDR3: CASSLDMGNQPQHF. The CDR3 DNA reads TGTGCCAGCAGCCTCGACATGGGCAATCAGCCCCAGCATTTT.

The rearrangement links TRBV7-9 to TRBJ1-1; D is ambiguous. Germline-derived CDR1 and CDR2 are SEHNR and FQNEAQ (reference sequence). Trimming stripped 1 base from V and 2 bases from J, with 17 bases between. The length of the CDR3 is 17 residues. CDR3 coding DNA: TGTGCCAGCAGCTTAGGACCTCGTGGCCAACGAAACACTGAAGCTTTCTTT. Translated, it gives CASSLGPRGQRNTEAFF.

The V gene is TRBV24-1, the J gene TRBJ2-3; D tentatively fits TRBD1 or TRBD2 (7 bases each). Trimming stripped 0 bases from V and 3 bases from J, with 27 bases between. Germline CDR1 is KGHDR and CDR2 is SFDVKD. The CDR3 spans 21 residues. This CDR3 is CATSDLLILTGEGAYTDTQYF. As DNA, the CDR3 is TGTGCCACCAGTGATTTGCTAATTTTAACAGGGGAGGGGGCCTATACAGATACGCAGTATTTT.

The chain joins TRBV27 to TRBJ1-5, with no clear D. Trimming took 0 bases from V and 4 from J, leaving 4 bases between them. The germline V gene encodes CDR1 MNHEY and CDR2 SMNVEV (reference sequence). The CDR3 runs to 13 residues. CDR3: CASSLSVNQPQHF. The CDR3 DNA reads TGTGCCAGCAGTTTATCTGTGAATCAGCCCCAGCATTTT.

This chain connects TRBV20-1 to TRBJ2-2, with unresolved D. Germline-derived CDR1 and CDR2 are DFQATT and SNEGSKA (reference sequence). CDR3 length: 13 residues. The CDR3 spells CAVQTLNTGELFF. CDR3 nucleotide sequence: TGCGCCGTCCAGACCCTAAACACCGGGGAGCTGTTTTTT.

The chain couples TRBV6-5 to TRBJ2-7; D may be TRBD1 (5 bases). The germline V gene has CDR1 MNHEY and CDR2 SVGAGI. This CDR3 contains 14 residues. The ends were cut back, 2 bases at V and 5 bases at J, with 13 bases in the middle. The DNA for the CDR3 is TGTGCCAGCAGTTACGGGCAAGGGGTTAACGAGCAGTACTTC. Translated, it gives CASSYGQGVNEQYF.

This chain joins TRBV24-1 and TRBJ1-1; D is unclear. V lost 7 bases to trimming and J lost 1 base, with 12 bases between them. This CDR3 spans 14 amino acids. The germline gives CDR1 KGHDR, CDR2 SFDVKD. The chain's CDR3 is CATRAPGANTEAFF. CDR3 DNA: TGTGCCACCAGAGCTCCGGGAGCGAACACTGAAGCTTTCTTT.

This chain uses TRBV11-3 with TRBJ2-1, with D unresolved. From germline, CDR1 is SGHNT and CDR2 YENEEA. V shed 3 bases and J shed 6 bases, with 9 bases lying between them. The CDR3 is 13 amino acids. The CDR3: CASSLGSLNEQFF. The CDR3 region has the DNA TGTGCCAGCAGCTTGGGATCACTCAATGAGCAGTTCTTC.

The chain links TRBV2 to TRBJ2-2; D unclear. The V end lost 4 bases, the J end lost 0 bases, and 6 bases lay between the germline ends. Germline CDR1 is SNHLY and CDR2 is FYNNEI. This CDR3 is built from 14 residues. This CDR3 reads CASSVQANTGELFF. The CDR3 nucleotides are TGTGCCAGCAGTGTCCAGGCGAACACCGGGGAGCTGTTTTTT.

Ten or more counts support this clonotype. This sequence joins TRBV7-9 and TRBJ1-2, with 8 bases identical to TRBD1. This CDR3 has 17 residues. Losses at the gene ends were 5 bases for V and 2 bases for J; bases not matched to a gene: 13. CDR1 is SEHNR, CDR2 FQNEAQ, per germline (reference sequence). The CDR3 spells CASSPGQGRAENYGYTF. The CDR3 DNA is TGTGCCAGCAGCCCCGGACAGGGACGGGCCGAGAACTATGGCTACACCTTC.